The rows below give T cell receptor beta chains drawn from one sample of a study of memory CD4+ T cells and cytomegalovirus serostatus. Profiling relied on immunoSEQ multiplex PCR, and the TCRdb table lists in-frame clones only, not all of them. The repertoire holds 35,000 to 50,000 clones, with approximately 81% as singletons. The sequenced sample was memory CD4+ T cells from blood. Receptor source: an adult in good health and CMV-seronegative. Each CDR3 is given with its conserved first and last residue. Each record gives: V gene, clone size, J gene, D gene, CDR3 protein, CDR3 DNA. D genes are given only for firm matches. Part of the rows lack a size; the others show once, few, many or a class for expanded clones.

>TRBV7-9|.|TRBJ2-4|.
CASSFTEGGDIQYF
TGTGCCAGCAGCTTCACGGAAGGGGGAGACATTCAGTACTTC
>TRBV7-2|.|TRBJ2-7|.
CASSTIKASPGQLSQQYF
TGTGCCAGCAGCACAATCAAGGCATCGCCGGGACAACTCTCCCAGCAGTACTTC
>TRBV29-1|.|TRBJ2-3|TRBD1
CSVGSGGADTQYF
TGCAGCGTTGGATCAGGGGGAGCAGATACGCAGTATTTT
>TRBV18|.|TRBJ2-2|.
CASLITGSGELFF
TGTGCCAGCCTTATAACAGGGTCCGGGGAGCTGTTTTTT
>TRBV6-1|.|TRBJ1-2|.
CASSEGGGVGYTF
TGTGCCAGCAGTGAAGGTGGTGGCGTTGGCTACACCTTC
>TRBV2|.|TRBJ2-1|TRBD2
CASKLSSSGTNEQFF
TGTGCCAGCAAGTTATCCTCTAGCGGGACCAATGAGCAGTTCTTC
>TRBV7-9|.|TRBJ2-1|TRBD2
CASSLGSLGGIDEQFF
TGTGCCAGCAGCTTAGGGAGTCTGGGGGGGATCGATGAGCAGTTCTTC
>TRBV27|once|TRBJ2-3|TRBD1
CASSVRQGGDTQYF
TGTGCCAGCAGTGTCCGACAGGGGGGAGATACGCAGTATTTT
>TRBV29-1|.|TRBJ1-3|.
CSVADGGNTIYF
TGCAGCGTTGCGGACGGCGGAAACACCATATATTTT
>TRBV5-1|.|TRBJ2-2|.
CASAAVNTGELFF
TGCGCCAGCGCGGCAGTAAACACCGGGGAGCTGTTTTTT
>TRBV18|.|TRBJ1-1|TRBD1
CASSPGTGNTEAFF
TGTGCCAGCTCACCGGGGACAGGGAACACTGAAGCTTTCTTT
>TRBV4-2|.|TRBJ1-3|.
CASSQVGSRIANTIYF
TGTGCCAGCAGCCAAGTGGGGAGCAGGATCGCAAACACCATATATTTT
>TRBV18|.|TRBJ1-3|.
CASSPPGNTIYF
TGTGCCAGCTCACCACCCGGAAACACCATATATTTT
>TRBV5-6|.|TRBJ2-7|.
CASSLVAGTEQYF
TGTGCCAGCAGCTTGGTCGCAGGGACCGAGCAGTACTTC
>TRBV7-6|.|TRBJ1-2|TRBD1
CASSLEDRGYGYTF
TGTGCCAGCAGCTTAGAGGACAGGGGTTATGGCTACACCTTC
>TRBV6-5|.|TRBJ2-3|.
CASTRGWGDTQYF
TGTGCCAGCACGAGGGGTTGGGGAGATACGCAGTATTTT
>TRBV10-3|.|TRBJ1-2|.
CAISESTPASNYGYTF
TGTGCCATCAGTGAGTCGACTCCAGCAAGCAACTATGGCTACACCTTC
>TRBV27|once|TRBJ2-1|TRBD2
CASSGGYSYNEQFF
TGTGCCAGCTCGGGGGGTTACTCCTACAATGAGCAGTTCTTC
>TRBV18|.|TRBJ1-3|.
CASSPILSTGDSGNTIYF
TGTGCCAGCTCACCGATACTTTCGACAGGCGACTCTGGAAACACCATATATTTT
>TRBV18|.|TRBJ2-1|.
CASSPPDPTNNEQFF
TGTGCCAGCTCACCACCCGACCCAACAAACAATGAGCAGTTCTTC
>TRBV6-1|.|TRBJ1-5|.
CASSEIGGPPNQPQHF
TGTGCCAGCAGTGAAATCGGTGGCCCCCCCAATCAGCCCCAGCATTTT
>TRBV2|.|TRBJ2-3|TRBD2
CASSLRTSGGTDTQYF
TGTGCCAGCAGTCTCCGGACTAGTGGGGGCACAGATACGCAGTATTTT
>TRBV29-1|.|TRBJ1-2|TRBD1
CKVQGAGGYTF
TGCAAAGTACAGGGGGCGGGAGGCTACACCTTC
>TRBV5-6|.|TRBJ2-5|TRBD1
CASSSGTGIETQYF
TGTGCCAGCAGCTCGGGGACAGGGATAGAGACCCAGTACTTC
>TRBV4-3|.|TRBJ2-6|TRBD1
CASSLDRGLGGANVLTF
TGCGCCAGCAGCCTTGACAGGGGGCTTGGTGGGGCCAACGTCCTGACTTTC
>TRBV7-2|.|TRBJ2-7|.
CASSRDFSYEQYF
TGTGCCAGCAGCCGGGACTTCTCCTACGAGCAGTACTTC
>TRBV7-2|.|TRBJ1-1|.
CASSLALGVNAEAFF
TGTGCCAGCAGCTTAGCGCTTGGGGTAAACGCTGAAGCTTTCTTT